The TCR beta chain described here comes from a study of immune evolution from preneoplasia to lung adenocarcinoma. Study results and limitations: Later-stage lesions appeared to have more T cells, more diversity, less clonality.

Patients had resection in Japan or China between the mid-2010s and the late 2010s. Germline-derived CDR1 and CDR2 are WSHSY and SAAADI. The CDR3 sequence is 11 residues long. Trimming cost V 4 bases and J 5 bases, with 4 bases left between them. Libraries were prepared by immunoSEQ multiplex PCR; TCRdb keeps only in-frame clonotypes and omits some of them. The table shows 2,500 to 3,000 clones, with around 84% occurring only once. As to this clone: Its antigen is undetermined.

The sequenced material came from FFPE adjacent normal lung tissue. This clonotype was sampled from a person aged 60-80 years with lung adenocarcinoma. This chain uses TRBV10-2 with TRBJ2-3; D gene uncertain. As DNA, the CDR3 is TGCGCCAGCAGTGCACAAGATACGCAGTATTTT. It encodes CASSAQDTQYF.